This TCR beta chain was documented in a study of T cell responses to AZD1222 COVID-19 vaccine. The CDR3 contains 16 residues. In germline, CDR1 is SGHTA, CDR2 FQGTGA. V was shortened by 1 base and J by 3 bases, with 15 bases between the two germline ends. TCRdb's table, derived via immunoSEQ multiplex PCR, lists solely in-frame clones and lacks some. This sample has approximately 130,000 clones, with 85% to 95% found just once. The receptor comes from an adult in good health. This sample comprised peripheral blood, obtained on day 0 of AZD1222 vaccination. This chain joins TRBV7-3 and TRBJ1-1; no definite D call. DNA of the CDR3: TGTGCCAGCAGCTTAAACCCCCCCGGGGTGGACACTGAAGCTTTCTTT. Its translation: CASSLNPPGVDTEAFF.